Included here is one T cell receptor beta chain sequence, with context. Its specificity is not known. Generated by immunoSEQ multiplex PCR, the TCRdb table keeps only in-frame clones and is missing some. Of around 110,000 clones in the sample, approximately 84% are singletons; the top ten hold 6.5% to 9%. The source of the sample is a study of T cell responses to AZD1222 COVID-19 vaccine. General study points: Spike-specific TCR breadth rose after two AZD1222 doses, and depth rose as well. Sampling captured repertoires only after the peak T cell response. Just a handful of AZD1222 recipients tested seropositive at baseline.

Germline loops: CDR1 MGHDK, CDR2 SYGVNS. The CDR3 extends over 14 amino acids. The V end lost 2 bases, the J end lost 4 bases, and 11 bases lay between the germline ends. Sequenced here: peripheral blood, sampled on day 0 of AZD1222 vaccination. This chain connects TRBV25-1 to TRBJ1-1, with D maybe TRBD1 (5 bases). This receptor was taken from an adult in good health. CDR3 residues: CASSERGWGTEAFF. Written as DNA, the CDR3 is TGTGCCAGCAGTGAAAGGGGATGGGGCACTGAAGCTTTCTTT. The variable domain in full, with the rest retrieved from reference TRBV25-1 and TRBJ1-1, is EADIYQTPRYLVIGTGKKITLECSQTMGHDKMYWYQQDPGMELHLIHYSYGVNSTEKGDLSSESTVSRIRTEHFPLTLESARPSHTSQYLCASSERGWGTEAFFGQGTRLTVV.